The 28 T cell receptor beta chains listed next were all sequenced from one sample in a study of CD8 T cells in ankylosing spondylitis. TCRdb redid the calling of the 5' RACE reads with MiXCR, one entry per CDR3 protein. The sample lists about 320,000 distinct CDR3 sequences; under 14% were seen once. The source material was blood, either unsorted or a sorted T cell fraction (not recorded which). These receptors came from a female donor with ankylosing spondylitis or in good health (not recorded which).

This clonotype was detected ten times or more. The gene calls are TRBV10-3 and TRBJ1-1; 7 bases fit TRBD1. The V gene's germline CDR1 is ENHRY and CDR2 SYGVKD. The CDR3 has 12 residues. Trimming removed 9 bases from V and 1 base from J; junction bases left unmatched: 2. This CDR3 reads CAITGENTEAFF. The CDR3 DNA sequence: TGTGCCATTACAGGGGAGAACACTGAAGCTTTCTTT.

This clonotype was counted at least ten times. DNA for the CDR3: TGCGCCAGCAGCTTGGGACAGGTTACCGGGGAGCTGTTTTTT. Its protein is CASSLGQVTGELFF. This chain links TRBV5-1 with TRBJ2-2, with a tentative D call TRBD1 (6 bases). V was trimmed by 0 bases and J by 5 bases, leaving 8 bases between them. Germline CDR1 is SGHRS and CDR2 is YFSETQ. The CDR3 totals 14 residues.

This clonotype has at least ten counts. This chain links TRBV28 with TRBJ2-3; possibly TRBD2 for D (5 bases). Germline CDR1 MDHEN, CDR2 SYDVKM. V was cut by 1 base and J by 1 base, with 12 bases left in between. The CDR3 has 16 residues. The CDR3 coding sequence is TGTGCCAGCAGTTTATATGGCGGGCGCGGCACAGATACGCAGTATTTT. Its protein product is CASSLYGGRGTDTQYF.

This clonotype was counted ten times or more. The rearrangement joins TRBV11-2 to TRBJ2-7; 9 bases line up with TRBD1. CDR1 is SGHAT and CDR2 is FQNNGV in the germline V gene. The CDR3 has 16 residues. V lost 4 bases to trimming and J lost 4 bases; unmatched junction nucleotides: 11. DNA of the CDR3: TGTGCCAGCAGCTATCGTTTGGGACAGGGAGATTACGAGCAGTACTTC. Translated: CASSYRLGQGDYEQYF. Looking up the rest from reference TRBV11-2 and TRBJ2-7 gives the full variable domain: EAGVAQSPRYKIIEKRQSVAFWCNPISGHATLYWYQQILGQGPKLLIQFQNNGVVDDSQLPKDRFSAERLKGVDSTLKIQPAKLEDSAVYLCASSYRLGQGDYEQYFGPGTRLTVT.

This clonotype was picked up a small number of times. The rearrangement links TRBV7-3 to TRBJ2-2; D remains ambiguous. This CDR3 spans 14 amino acids. Germline V gives CDR1 SGHTA, CDR2 FQGTGA. V gave up 4 bases and J gave up 4 bases, with 10 bases separating them. CDR3 nucleotides: TGTGCCAGCAGCTCCTCCAGGTCCACCGGGGAGCTGTTTTTT. Residues: CASSSSRSTGELFF.

The table lists this clonotype with many counts. This sequence joins TRBV20-1 and TRBJ2-3; the match to TRBD2 covers 7 bases. The germline CDR1 and CDR2 sequences are DFQATT and SNEGSKA (reference sequence). The CDR3 has 15 amino acids. The trim removed 0 bases at V and 2 bases at J, leaving 5 bases unmatched. The CDR3: CSARELASFTDTQYF. CDR3 nucleotides: TGCAGTGCTAGAGAACTAGCGAGTTTCACAGATACGCAGTATTTT.

This clonotype was seen at least ten times. The rearrangement uses TRBV5-5 and TRBJ2-2; D is perhaps TRBD2 (6 bases). CDR3 length: 17 amino acids. V was cut by 0 bases and J by 0 bases, with 12 bases left in between. The germline gives CDR1 SGHKS, CDR2 YYEKEE (reference sequence). CDR3 amino acids: CASSLGRGATNTGELFF. The DNA of the CDR3 is TGTGCCAGCAGCTTGGGGAGGGGAGCTACGAACACCGGGGAGCTGTTTTTT.

With regard to this clonotype: This could be a read error, since a much larger clone is one nucleotide away. The rearrangement uses TRBV10-3 and TRBJ2-7; possible D gene TRBD1, 6 bases. Germline CDR1 ENHRY, CDR2 SYGVKD. CDR3 size: 12 residues. The DNA for the CDR3 is TGTGCCATCGCCAAGACAGGCGGCGAGCAGTCCTTC. Its protein product is CAIAKTGGEQSF.

This clonotype was detected ten times or more. V usage is TRBV20-1 and J usage is TRBJ1-5; TRBD1 might be the D (6 bases). The CDR3 is 13 amino acids. V lost 5 bases to trimming and J lost 3 bases, with 11 bases between them. Germline CDR1 reads DFQATT; CDR2 reads SNEGSKA (reference sequence). The CDR3 protein is CSAGGGHNQPQHF. CDR3 nucleotides: TGCAGTGCTGGGGGGGGGCACAATCAGCCCCAGCATTTT.

This clonotype was observed at least ten times. As DNA, the CDR3 is TGTGCCAGCAGATTCGGACTCACGAACTATGGCTACACCTTC. Its translation is CASRFGLTNYGYTF. The chain has TRBV6-1 and TRBJ1-2; D gene unclear. Germline CDR1 and CDR2: MNHNS and SASEGT. This CDR3 is built from 14 residues. With 6 bases removed from V and 2 bases from J, the gap between germline ends came to 13 bases.

The chain couples TRBV6-1 to TRBJ2-6, with 10 bases matching TRBD1. The CDR3 loop spans 20 amino acids. CDR1 and CDR2 from the germline V gene are MNHNS and SASEGT. Trimming removed 5 bases from V and 1 base from J; junction bases left unmatched: 14. In DNA form, the CDR3 reads TGTGCCAGCAGTAAACAGGGACAGGGGTTCGGTGGGTCTGGGGCCAACGTCCTGACTTTC. It is translated as CASSKQGQGFGGSGANVLTF.

Note on this clonotype: A read error is possible here, since a much larger clone lies one base away. The CDR3 is CVSRPRGGKTNYGYTF. The CDR3 bases are TGTGTCAGCAGACCCAGGGGGGGGAAAACTAACTATGGCTACACCTTC. This chain connects TRBV5-6 to TRBJ1-2, with TRBD1 matching over 7 bases. Germline CDR1 is SGHDT and CDR2 is YYEEEE. This CDR3 is 16 amino acids long.

The sample holds a few counts of this clonotype. This sequence joins TRBV28 and TRBJ2-1; D not certain. Germline CDR1 reads MDHEN; CDR2 reads SYDVKM. The CDR3 sequence is 14 residues long. V lost 2 bases to trimming and J lost 6 bases, with 11 bases between them. The CDR3 region has the DNA TGTGCCAGCAGTTTACCCCAGGCACCCAATGAGCAGTTCTTC. Amino acid sequence: CASSLPQAPNEQFF.

This chain links TRBV27 with TRBJ2-2; 8 positions match TRBD1. The CDR3 covers 14 residues. The germline CDR1 and CDR2 sequences are MNHEY and SMNVEV (reference sequence). The V gene end was trimmed by 5 bases and the J gene end by 4 bases; junction bases not matched to a gene: 3. The CDR3: CASSMTGATGELFF. CDR3 DNA sequence: TGTGCCAGCAGTATGACAGGGGCCACCGGGGAGCTGTTTTTT.

CDR3 sequence reads: CASSQDPGHYTEAFF. The CDR3 nucleotides are TGTGCCAGCAGCCAAGACCCGGGACATTACACTGAAGCTTTCTTT. This chain joins TRBV4-2 and TRBJ1-1; weak D call: TRBD1 (6 bases). V lost 0 bases, J lost 3 bases, and 11 bases lay in between. This CDR3 is built from 15 residues. Germline V gene data show CDR1 as LGHNA and CDR2 as YNFKEQ.

This clonotype has a count of ten or more. The genes are TRBV7-7 and TRBJ2-1, with 7 bases lining up with TRBD1. CDR1 is SSHAT, CDR2 FNYEAQ, per germline (reference sequence). V was clipped by 5 bases and J by 9 bases; unmatched bases: 10. The CDR3 length is 14 residues. The CDR3: CASSPRTGSAEQFF. The CDR3 nucleotides are TGTGCCAGCAGCCCCAGGACAGGTTCGGCTGAGCAGTTCTTC.

The rearrangement uses TRBV28 and TRBJ2-2, with TRBD1 as a possible D gene (6 bases). The CDR3 consists of 14 residues. V dropped 5 bases and J dropped 1 base, with 8 bases sitting between them. Germline CDR1 MDHEN, CDR2 SYDVKM. CDR3 loop: CASSVTGNTGELFF. In DNA form, the CDR3 reads TGTGCCAGCAGTGTGACAGGGAACACCGGGGAGCTGTTTTTT.

On this clonotype: One junction end does not reproduce the germline sequence, and a read error may be involved. As DNA, the CDR3 is TGCTCCAGCAGCTTGGGACAGGCCTACGAGCAGTACTTC. The encoded protein is CSSSLGQAYEQYF. The rearrangement joins TRBV5-1 to TRBJ2-7; 8 bases match TRBD1. Germline V CDR1 and CDR2: SGHRS, YFSETQ. The CDR3 sequence is 13 residues long.

This clonotype was counted many times. The chain joins TRBV10-3 to TRBJ1-1; D call uncertain. This CDR3 region has 14 residues. CDR1 is ENHRY and CDR2 is SYGVKD in the germline V gene. V gave up 0 bases and J gave up 5 bases, with 10 bases separating them. The CDR3 here is CAISESADLTEAFF. The CDR3 DNA reads TGTGCCATCAGTGAGTCGGCGGATCTTACTGAAGCTTTCTTT.

This clonotype was seen at least ten times. The chain combines TRBV29-1 with TRBJ2-7, with 7 bases aligning to TRBD2. Trimming at V came to 2 bases and at J to 5 bases, leaving 6 bases not matched to a gene. Germline V lookup: CDR1 SQVTM, CDR2 ANQGSEA. The length of the CDR3 is 13 residues. CDR3 region: CSVERGGFNEQYF. The CDR3 DNA reads as TGCAGCGTTGAACGGGGAGGGTTCAACGAGCAGTACTTC.

This clonotype occurred many times. CDR3 in amino acids: CASRVTGTDTF. The CDR3 DNA reads TGTGCCAGCAGGGTGACAGGAACTGACACCTTC. The chain recombines TRBV28 with TRBJ1-2; tentative D call: TRBD1 (6 bases). Germline CDR1 reads MDHEN; CDR2 reads SYDVKM. Trimming took off 6 bases at V and 12 bases at J, with 14 bases between the two ends. This CDR3 region has 11 residues.

This clonotype was recorded at least ten times. The J gene is TRBJ2-3, the V gene TRBV20-1, with D hard to call. The germline V and J ends were trimmed by 5 bases and 4 bases, with 10 bases remaining between them. This CDR3 region has 12 residues. CDR1 and CDR2 from the germline V gene are DFQATT and SNEGSKA (reference sequence). This CDR3 is CSAPAEADTQYF. The CDR3 DNA sequence: TGCAGTGCTCCGGCCGAGGCAGATACGCAGTATTTT.

Note on this clonotype: A much larger clone differs from this one at a single base, so this may be a read error. The DNA of the CDR3 is TGTGCCAGCAGCCCCAGGGGACCTAATTATGGCACCTTC. Its protein product is CASSPRGPNYGTF. The genes are TRBV7-2 and TRBJ1-2, with TRBD1 as a possible D gene (6 bases). CDR1 and CDR2 (germline): SGHTA, FQGNSA. This CDR3 has 13 amino acids. Trimming took 5 bases from V and 13 from J, leaving 20 bases between them.

This clonotype was observed at least ten times. The chain employs TRBV28 and TRBJ2-1, with TRBD1 matching over 7 bases. Germline assignment: CDR1 MDHEN and CDR2 SYDVKM. This CDR3 comprises 14 residues. V was pared by 3 bases and J by 15 bases, with 14 bases of the junction left unmatched. The CDR3 reads CASSFRSAQGERFF. Written as DNA, the CDR3 is TGTGCCAGCAGTTTCAGATCAGCCCAGGGGGAACGGTTCTTC.

In this sample, this clonotype turned up a few times. The V call is TRBV20-1, the J call TRBJ2-7; 9 bases line up with TRBD1. Germline V gene data show CDR1 as DFQATT and CDR2 as SNEGSKA (reference sequence). Trimming cost V 7 bases and J 5 bases; bases outside gene matches: 6. The CDR3 spans 12 residues. CDR3 sequence reads: CSVRDRAHEQYF. The CDR3 region has the DNA TGCAGTGTCCGGGACAGGGCCCACGAGCAGTACTTC.

This clonotype was counted between two and nine times. This chain uses TRBV29-1 with TRBJ1-2; 7 nucleotides line up with TRBD1. The germline CDR1 and CDR2 sequences are SQVTM and ANQGSEA. V gave up 4 bases and J gave up 1 base; unmatched junction bases: 3. The CDR3 runs 13 residues. CDR3 sequence (DNA): TGCAGCGTTGGAGCAGGGGGTAACTATGGCTACACCTTC. It codes for CSVGAGGNYGYTF.

This clonotype was counted ten times or more. This chain uses TRBV24-1 with TRBJ2-3; D not resolved. Germline loops: CDR1 KGHDR, CDR2 SFDVKD. The CDR3 spans 14 residues. V lost 5 bases, J lost 3 bases, and 11 bases lay in between. The CDR3 DNA reads TGTGCCACCAGTGCTGGTTTGGGTACAGATACGCAGTATTTT. Its translation is CATSAGLGTDTQYF.

Ten or more counts support this clonotype. This chain joins TRBV5-8 and TRBJ2-5; no reliable D call. V was cut by 1 base and J by 5 bases, with 9 bases left in between. Germline CDR1 and CDR2: SGHTS and YDEGEE. The CDR3 has 13 amino acids. For the CDR3, the DNA is TGTGCCAGCAGCTTGTTCAGCGAGGAGACCCAGTACTTC. This encodes CASSLFSEETQYF.